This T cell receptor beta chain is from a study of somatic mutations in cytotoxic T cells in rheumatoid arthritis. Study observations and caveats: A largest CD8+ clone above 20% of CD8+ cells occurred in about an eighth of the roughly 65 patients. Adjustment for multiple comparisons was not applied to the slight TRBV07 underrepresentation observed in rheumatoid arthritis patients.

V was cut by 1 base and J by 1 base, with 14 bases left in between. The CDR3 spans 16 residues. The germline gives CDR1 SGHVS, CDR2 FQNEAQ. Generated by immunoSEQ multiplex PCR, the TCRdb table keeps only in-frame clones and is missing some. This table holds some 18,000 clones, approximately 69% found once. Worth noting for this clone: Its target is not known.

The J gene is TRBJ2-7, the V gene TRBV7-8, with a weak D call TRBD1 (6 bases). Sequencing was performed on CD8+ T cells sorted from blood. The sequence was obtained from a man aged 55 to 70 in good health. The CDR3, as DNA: TGTGCCAGCAGCTTAGTAGGGAGACAGGAGTCCTACGAGCAGTACTTC. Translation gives CASSLVGRQESYEQYF.